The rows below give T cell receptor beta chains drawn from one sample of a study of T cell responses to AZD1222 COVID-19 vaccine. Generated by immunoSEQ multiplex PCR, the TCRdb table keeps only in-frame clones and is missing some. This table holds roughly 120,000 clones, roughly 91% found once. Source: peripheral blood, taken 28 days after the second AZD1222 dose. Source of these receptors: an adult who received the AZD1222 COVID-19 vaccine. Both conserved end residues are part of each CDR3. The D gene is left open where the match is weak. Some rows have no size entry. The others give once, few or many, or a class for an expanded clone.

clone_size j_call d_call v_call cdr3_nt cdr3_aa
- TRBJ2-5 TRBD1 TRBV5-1 TGCGCCAGCAGCTTCACCCCGGGACAGTCGGGGGAGACCCAGTACTTC CASSFTPGQSGETQYF
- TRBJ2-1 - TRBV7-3 TGTGCCAGCAGCTTAACAGGGTACGTCGCTGTGGATGAGCAGTTCTTC CASSLTGYVAVDEQFF
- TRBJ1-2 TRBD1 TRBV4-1 TGCGCCAGCAGCCGCTTCGCCGGACAGGGTAGGCGAGGCTACACCTTC CASSRFAGQGRRGYTF
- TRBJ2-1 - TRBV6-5 TGTGCCAGCAGTTACACCGACGGGAACAATGAGCAGTTCTTC CASSYTDGNNEQFF
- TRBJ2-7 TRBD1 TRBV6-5 TGTGCCAGCAGGACAAACAGGGGGTCCTCCTACGAGCAGTACTTC CASRTNRGSSYEQYF
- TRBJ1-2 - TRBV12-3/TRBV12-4 TGTGCCAGCAGGCCGACAGACGGCTATGGCTACACCTTC CASRPTDGYGYTF
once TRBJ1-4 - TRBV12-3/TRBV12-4 TGTGCCAGCAGTGGGACGGGGAATGAAAAACTGTTTTTT CASSGTGNEKLFF
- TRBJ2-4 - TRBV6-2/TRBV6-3 TGTGCCAGCAGTTACCTGAGGACTGAAAACATTCAGTACTTC CASSYLRTENIQYF
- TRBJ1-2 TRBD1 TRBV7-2 TGTGCCAGCAGCTTAGGGGGGGTGGGACAGGTCTATGGCTACACCTTC CASSLGGVGQVYGYTF
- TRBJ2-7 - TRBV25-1 TGTGCCAGCAGCCCAAACAGGGCTGGCGAGCAGTACTTC CASSPNRAGEQYF
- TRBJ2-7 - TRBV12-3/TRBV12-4 TGTGCCAGCAGTCGGGGGACCTCCTACGAGCAGTACTTC CASSRGTSYEQYF
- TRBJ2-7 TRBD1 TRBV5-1 TGCGCCAGCAGCTTGGCGGGACAGTCTGGGAAGCAGTACTTC CASSLAGQSGKQYF
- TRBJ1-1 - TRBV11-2 TGTGCCAGCAGCATTAGACAGAGTAACACTGAAGCTTTCTTT CASSIRQSNTEAFF
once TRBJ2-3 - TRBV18 TGTGCCAGCTCCCCTTTTCAATTGACAGATACGCAGTATTTT CASSPFQLTDTQYF
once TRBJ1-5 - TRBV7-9 TGTGCCAGCAGCTACTCTCGGGGCGTCGCGGGCAATCAGCCCCAGCATTTT CASSYSRGVAGNQPQHF
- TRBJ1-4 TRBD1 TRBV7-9 TGTGCCAGCAGCCCGACAGGGGGTTCAGAAAAACTGTTTTTT CASSPTGGSEKLFF
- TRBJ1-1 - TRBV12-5 TGTGCTAGTGACGGGCAGGGAGATACTGAAGCTTTCTTT CASDGQGDTEAFF
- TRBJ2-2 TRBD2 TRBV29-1 TGCAGCGTTGCCGGGACTAGCGGGGGTCTCGACGGGGAGCTGTTTTTT CSVAGTSGGLDGELFF
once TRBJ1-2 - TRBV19 TGTGCCAGTACCCCCGAGGGGGGCAACTATGGCTACACCTTC CASTPEGGNYGYTF
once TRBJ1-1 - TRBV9 TGTGCCAGCAGCGTAGTTGGGGGCGAAACTGAAGCTTTCTTT CASSVVGGETEAFF
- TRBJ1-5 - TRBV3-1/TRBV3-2 TGTGCCAGCAGCCTCGGACCAGGCTCCCAGCATTTT CASSLGPGSQHF
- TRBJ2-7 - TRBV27 TGTGCCAGCAGTCCGACAGGATTCGGCGAGCAGTACTTC CASSPTGFGEQYF
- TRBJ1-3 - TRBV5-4 TGTGCCAGCAGTGCCAGAGACTCTGGAAACACCATATATTTT CASSARDSGNTIYF
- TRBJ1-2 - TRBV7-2 TGTGCCAGCAGAAAGGGCTGGTCGTATGGGGACTATGGCTACACCTTC CASRKGWSYGDYGYTF
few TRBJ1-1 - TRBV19 TGTGCCAGTAGTACGGATAAGGACACTGAAGCTTTCTTT CASSTDKDTEAFF
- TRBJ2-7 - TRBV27 TGTGCCAGTCGAACAGGGAGTAACTACGAGCAGTACTTC CASRTGSNYEQYF
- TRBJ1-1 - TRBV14 TGTGCCAGCAGCCAAGTCATCGGGGAAGGAGGAACTGAAGCTTTCTTT CASSQVIGEGGTEAFF